The sequence of this TCR beta chain was determined in a study of blood T cell repertoires in COVID-19. Only a few counts were recorded for this clone. CDR1 is SGHDT and CDR2 is YYEEEE in the germline V gene. The CDR3 runs to 13 residues. Trimming removed 6 bases at V and 3 bases at J, with 12 bases between. The assay was immunoSEQ multiplex PCR, and TCRdb's table has in-frame clones only and misses some. The data hold about 140,000 clones, with roughly 84% observed a single time. The sequence came from a man aged 40-49 years with acute COVID-19. V gene TRBV5-6 combines with J gene TRBJ1-1, with D unresolved. Material for sequencing was PBMCs or T cells enriched from blood (not recorded which). CDR3 sequence: CASTFGLHTEAFF. The CDR3 DNA is TGTGCCAGCACCTTCGGTCTTCACACTGAAGCTTTCTTT.